The 15 T cell receptor beta chains below all came from one sample that was sequenced in a study of T cell changes during pregnancy in multiple sclerosis. Sequenced by immunoSEQ multiplex PCR; TCRdb stores in-frame clones only, minus some. The sample lists tens of thousands of clones, 80% to 95% occurring once. Sequences were derived from peripheral blood, sampled in the third trimester of pregnancy. The receptor source for this set is a female donor with multiple sclerosis, enrolled in a pregnancy study.

The chain is built from TRBV10-3 and TRBJ2-7; maybe TRBD2 (6 bases). In germline, CDR1 is ENHRY, CDR2 SYGVKD. The CDR3 totals 14 residues. V dropped 11 bases and J dropped 0 bases, with 17 bases sitting between them. Written as DNA, the CDR3 is TGTGCCTCACGGACCGGGACTCACTCCTACGAGCAGTACTTC. The encoded protein is CASRTGTHSYEQYF.

V usage is TRBV13 and J usage is TRBJ2-1, with TRBD2 matching 9 bases. V shed 4 bases and J 4 bases; nucleotides not matched to a gene: 8. From germline, CDR1 is PRHDT and CDR2 FYEKMQ (reference sequence). The CDR3 loop spans 16 amino acids. The chain's CDR3 is CASSSTLAGPYNEQFF. Written as DNA, the CDR3 is TGTGCCAGCAGCTCAACCCTAGCGGGGCCGTACAATGAGCAGTTCTTC.

The CDR3, as DNA: TGCGCCAGCAGCCAGCCCGGGACAGAAGAGACCCAGTACTTC. As protein: CASSQPGTEETQYF. The rearrangement uses TRBV4-1 and TRBJ2-5; TRBD1 matches at 7 bases. Germline CDR1 and CDR2: MGHRA and YSYEKL. V shed 3 bases, J shed 3 bases, and the junction held 4 bases outside the gene matches. CDR3 length equals 14 residues.

V gene TRBV18 combines with J gene TRBJ2-5; 9 bases line up with TRBD1. V gave up 5 bases and J gave up 5 bases; unmatched junction bases: 18. The CDR3 is 18 amino acids. From germline, CDR1 is KGHSH and CDR2 LQKENI. The CDR3 loop reads CASSSTKQGAVLEETQYF. CDR3 bases: TGTGCCAGCTCATCTACAAAACAGGGGGCGGTTTTGGAGGAGACCCAGTACTTC.

The chain is built from TRBV6-5 and TRBJ1-1, with TRBD1 matching over 10 bases. The V segment lost 4 bases and the J segment 8 bases; nucleotides outside the gene matches: 4. CDR3 size: 13 residues. Germline loops: CDR1 MNHEY, CDR2 SVGAGI. CDR3 coding DNA: TGTGCCAGCAGTTCGAGGACAGGGGGGGAAGCTTTCTTT. Protein sequence: CASSSRTGGEAFF.

This CDR3 reads CASRTTTGNEQFF. The CDR3 DNA sequence: TGTGCCAGTAGAACAACTACGGGAAATGAGCAGTTCTTC. The genes are TRBV19 and TRBJ2-1; D is perhaps TRBD2 (5 bases). Germline values: CDR1 LNHDA, CDR2 SQIVND (reference sequence). CDR3 length: 13 amino acids. Trimming removed 6 bases at V and 7 bases at J, with 13 bases between.

Note on this clone: Additional DNA sequences in this sample encode the identical CDR3. The chain has TRBV7-2 and TRBJ2-1, with 8 bases fitting TRBD2. With 1 base clipped from V and 7 bases from J, the junction kept 0 bases outside the gene matches. The CDR3 loop spans 13 amino acids. The germline gives CDR1 SGHTA, CDR2 FQGNSA. CDR3 DNA: TGTGCCAGCAGCTTAGGACTAGCGAATGAGCAGTTCTTC. Its protein product is CASSLGLANEQFF.

This chain connects TRBV18 to TRBJ2-1, with 10 bases aligning to TRBD1. In germline, CDR1 is KGHSH, CDR2 LQKENI. This CDR3 region has 17 residues. V trimming: 8 bases; J trimming: 3 bases; junction bases outside the gene matches: 13. The DNA for the CDR3 is TGTGCCAGCCGCTCAACCGGGGGACAGGGGTACTACAATGAGCAGTTCTTC. Its protein is CASRSTGGQGYYNEQFF.

A single count supports this clone. V and J are TRBV14 and TRBJ1-1, with 11 bases lining up with TRBD1. V dropped 4 bases and J dropped 7; count of bases not matched to a gene: 5. In germline, CDR1 is SGHDN, CDR2 FVKESK. The CDR3 sequence is 14 residues long. The DNA of the CDR3 is TGTGCCAGCAGCCGGACAGGGGGCCCTTATGAAGCTTTCTTT. Amino acids: CASSRTGGPYEAFF.

The gene calls are TRBV30 and TRBJ2-2; maybe TRBD1 (6 bases). The V gene lost 5 bases and the J gene lost 7 bases, with 17 bases spanning the gap. This CDR3 region has 14 residues. Germline V gene sequence: CDR1 GTSNPN, CDR2 SVGIG (reference sequence). CDR3 sequence: CAWLQGSLHGELFF. In DNA, the CDR3 is TGTGCCTGGCTACAGGGATCCCTCCACGGGGAGCTGTTTTTT.

This clone has a single count. This chain joins TRBV4-3 and TRBJ1-3, with 7 bases lining up with TRBD1. J was trimmed by 2 bases and V by 4 bases; bases with no gene match: 5. Germline V gene lookup returns CDR1 LGHNA and CDR2 YSLEER. This CDR3 is built from 15 residues. CDR3 amino acids: CASSRTQGTGNTIYF. Written as DNA, the CDR3 is TGCGCCAGCAGCCGGACACAGGGGACTGGAAACACCATATATTTT.

The rearrangement uses TRBV6-5 and TRBJ1-1, with D tentatively TRBD1 (6 bases). The germline V gene has CDR1 MNHEY and CDR2 SVGAGI. This CDR3 comprises 14 residues. V lost 6 bases to trimming and J lost 7 bases, with 18 bases between them. In DNA, the CDR3 is TGTGCCAGCAGGAGACAGGAAGTTCGAGGTGAAGCTTTCTTT. It yields the protein CASRRQEVRGEAFF.

The chain couples TRBV25-1 to TRBJ2-2; 9 bases fit TRBD1. The CDR3 contains 15 residues. After removal of 2 bases from V and 6 bases from J, the junction contained 4 bases not matched to a gene. Per the germline V gene, CDR1 is MGHDK and CDR2 is SYGVNS. The CDR3 protein is CASSEGQGISGELFF. For the CDR3, the DNA is TGTGCCAGCAGTGAAGGACAGGGGATATCCGGGGAGCTGTTTTTT.

V gene TRBV11-3 combines with J gene TRBJ2-2; tentative D call: TRBD2 (6 bases). The CDR3 is 15 amino acids. Trimming cost V 5 bases and J 5 bases, with 15 bases left between them. The germline V gene has CDR1 SGHNT and CDR2 YENEEA. The CDR3 loop is CASSHGGVQTGELFF. The CDR3 nucleotides read TGTGCCAGCAGCCACGGGGGAGTCCAAACCGGGGAGCTGTTTTTT.

The chain joins TRBV23-1 to TRBJ2-7; 8 bases are shared with TRBD2. TRBV23-1 is sorted into the ORF group, with uncertain function. V was pared by 4 bases and J by 0 bases, with 5 bases of the junction left unmatched. The length of the CDR3 is 15 residues. The CDR3 DNA reads as TGCGCCAGCAGTCGAACCGGGGGGGGCTCCTACGAGCAGTACTTC. It yields the protein CASSRTGGGSYEQYF.